This TCR beta chain is drawn from a study of cytomegalovirus exposure and HLA in healthy donors. On the study more broadly: Per a later analysis, the 666 first-cohort and 110 or so validation repertoires shared one platform.

Using immunoSEQ multiplex PCR, the repertoire was profiled, and TCRdb retains in-frame clones only, with some absent. This sample carries over 150,000 clones, 85% to 90% of them seen once, and the ten largest clones take about 2.2%. About this clone: As yet, its antigen is unknown.

Findings of the study overall: In vitro confirmation showed a few CMV-associated chains to be CMV antigen specific. Investigators reported 150 to 200 TCR beta chains as tied to cytomegalovirus.

The validation cohort, a group of 90 to 150 subjects, included the donors and was separate from the roughly 670-subject first cohort. The V and J ends lost 3 bases and 4 bases respectively, with 13 bases between them. The CDR3 totals 14 residues. The germline V gene encodes CDR1 SQVTM and CDR2 ANQGSEA. This sequence originates from a human donor in good health. Source material: PBMCs. The V call is TRBV29-1, the J call TRBJ1-5, with D perhaps TRBD1 (6 bases). The CDR3 coding sequence is TGCAGCGTTGACGTGGGACAAGGAAATCAGCCCCAGCATTTT. It yields the protein CSVDVGQGNQPQHF. The variable domain in full, completed from reference TRBV29-1 and TRBJ1-5, reads SAVISQKPSRDICQRGTSLTIQCQVDSQVTMMFWYRQQPGQSLTLIATANQGSEATYESGFVIDKFPISRPNLTFSTLTVSNMSPEDSSIYLCSVDVGQGNQPQHFGDGTRLSIL.